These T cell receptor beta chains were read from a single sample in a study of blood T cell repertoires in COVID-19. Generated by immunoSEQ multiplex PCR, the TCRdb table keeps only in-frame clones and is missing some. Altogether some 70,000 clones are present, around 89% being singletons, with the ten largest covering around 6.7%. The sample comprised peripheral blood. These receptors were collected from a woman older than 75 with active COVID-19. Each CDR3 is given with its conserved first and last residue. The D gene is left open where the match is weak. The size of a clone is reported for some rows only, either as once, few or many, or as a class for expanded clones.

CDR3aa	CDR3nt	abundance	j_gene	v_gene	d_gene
CASRLTRVERPQHF	TGTGCCAGCAGACTCACACGCGTGGAGCGGCCCCAGCATTTT	.	TRBJ1-5	TRBV28	.
CASSIGSGSQQPQHF	TGTGCCAGTAGTATAGGATCAGGCTCCCAACAGCCCCAGCATTTT	once	TRBJ1-5	TRBV19	.
CASSQVGRGSSGYTF	TGTGCCAGCAGCCAAGTAGGCAGGGGGTCGAGCGGCTACACCTTC	.	TRBJ1-2	TRBV3-1/TRBV3-2	TRBD1
CASSFPGEGAFF	TGTGCCAGCAGTTTCCCAGGAGAGGGAGCTTTCTTT	.	TRBJ1-1	TRBV28	.
CASRGGAGNYEQYF	TGTGCCAGCAGGGGAGGGGCAGGAAACTACGAGCAGTACTTC	.	TRBJ2-7	TRBV27	TRBD2
CASSQDGGNQPQHF	TGCGCCAGCAGTCAGGACGGAGGGAATCAGCCCCAGCATTTT	.	TRBJ1-5	TRBV5-1	.
CASSQTPGISGWLF	TGTGCCAGCAGCCAAACCCCGGGGATCTCCGGGTGGCTCTTC	.	TRBJ2-1	TRBV3-1/TRBV3-2	.
CASSEPGQGSYEQYF	TGTGCCAGCAGTGAGCCGGGACAGGGCTCCTACGAGCAGTACTTC	once	TRBJ2-7	TRBV6-1	TRBD1
CASSPFRGGSYNEQFF	TGTGCCAGCTCACCCTTCCGGGGTGGGTCCTACAATGAGCAGTTCTTC	.	TRBJ2-1	TRBV18	.
CASSRPRQSSPYEQYF	TGTGCCAGCAGCAGGCCGAGACAGAGCTCACCCTACGAGCAGTACTTC	.	TRBJ2-7	TRBV21-1	.
CSATQAYEQYF	TGCAGTGCTACGCAGGCTTACGAGCAGTACTTC	.	TRBJ2-7	TRBV20-1	.
CASSFGGNYGYTF	TGTGCCAGCAGTTTCGGAGGGAACTATGGCTACACCTTC	.	TRBJ1-2	TRBV28	.